This T cell receptor (beta chain) was found in a study of T cell responses to AZD1222 COVID-19 vaccine. Comment on this clone: What it binds is not known.

Only in-frame clones appear in the TCRdb table, and some are missing; sequencing was by immunoSEQ multiplex PCR. The table records roughly 130,000 clones, around nine tenths of them present only once. Study-wide points: Spike as a whole was targeted by vaccine-associated CD4 TCRs, dominant at 160-218 and 743-854.

The specimen was peripheral blood, collected on day 0 of AZD1222 vaccination. The TCR was taken from an adult in good health.

Written as DNA, the CDR3 is TGTGCCAGCAGCATCGACAGTACAAACACCATATATTTT. Its translation: CASSIDSTNTIYF. The chain employs TRBV11-3 and TRBJ1-3, with D tentatively TRBD1 (5 bases). Trimming took off 5 bases at V and 6 bases at J, with 11 bases between the two ends. Germline V gene lookup returns CDR1 SGHNT and CDR2 YENEEA. The CDR3 spans 13 residues.